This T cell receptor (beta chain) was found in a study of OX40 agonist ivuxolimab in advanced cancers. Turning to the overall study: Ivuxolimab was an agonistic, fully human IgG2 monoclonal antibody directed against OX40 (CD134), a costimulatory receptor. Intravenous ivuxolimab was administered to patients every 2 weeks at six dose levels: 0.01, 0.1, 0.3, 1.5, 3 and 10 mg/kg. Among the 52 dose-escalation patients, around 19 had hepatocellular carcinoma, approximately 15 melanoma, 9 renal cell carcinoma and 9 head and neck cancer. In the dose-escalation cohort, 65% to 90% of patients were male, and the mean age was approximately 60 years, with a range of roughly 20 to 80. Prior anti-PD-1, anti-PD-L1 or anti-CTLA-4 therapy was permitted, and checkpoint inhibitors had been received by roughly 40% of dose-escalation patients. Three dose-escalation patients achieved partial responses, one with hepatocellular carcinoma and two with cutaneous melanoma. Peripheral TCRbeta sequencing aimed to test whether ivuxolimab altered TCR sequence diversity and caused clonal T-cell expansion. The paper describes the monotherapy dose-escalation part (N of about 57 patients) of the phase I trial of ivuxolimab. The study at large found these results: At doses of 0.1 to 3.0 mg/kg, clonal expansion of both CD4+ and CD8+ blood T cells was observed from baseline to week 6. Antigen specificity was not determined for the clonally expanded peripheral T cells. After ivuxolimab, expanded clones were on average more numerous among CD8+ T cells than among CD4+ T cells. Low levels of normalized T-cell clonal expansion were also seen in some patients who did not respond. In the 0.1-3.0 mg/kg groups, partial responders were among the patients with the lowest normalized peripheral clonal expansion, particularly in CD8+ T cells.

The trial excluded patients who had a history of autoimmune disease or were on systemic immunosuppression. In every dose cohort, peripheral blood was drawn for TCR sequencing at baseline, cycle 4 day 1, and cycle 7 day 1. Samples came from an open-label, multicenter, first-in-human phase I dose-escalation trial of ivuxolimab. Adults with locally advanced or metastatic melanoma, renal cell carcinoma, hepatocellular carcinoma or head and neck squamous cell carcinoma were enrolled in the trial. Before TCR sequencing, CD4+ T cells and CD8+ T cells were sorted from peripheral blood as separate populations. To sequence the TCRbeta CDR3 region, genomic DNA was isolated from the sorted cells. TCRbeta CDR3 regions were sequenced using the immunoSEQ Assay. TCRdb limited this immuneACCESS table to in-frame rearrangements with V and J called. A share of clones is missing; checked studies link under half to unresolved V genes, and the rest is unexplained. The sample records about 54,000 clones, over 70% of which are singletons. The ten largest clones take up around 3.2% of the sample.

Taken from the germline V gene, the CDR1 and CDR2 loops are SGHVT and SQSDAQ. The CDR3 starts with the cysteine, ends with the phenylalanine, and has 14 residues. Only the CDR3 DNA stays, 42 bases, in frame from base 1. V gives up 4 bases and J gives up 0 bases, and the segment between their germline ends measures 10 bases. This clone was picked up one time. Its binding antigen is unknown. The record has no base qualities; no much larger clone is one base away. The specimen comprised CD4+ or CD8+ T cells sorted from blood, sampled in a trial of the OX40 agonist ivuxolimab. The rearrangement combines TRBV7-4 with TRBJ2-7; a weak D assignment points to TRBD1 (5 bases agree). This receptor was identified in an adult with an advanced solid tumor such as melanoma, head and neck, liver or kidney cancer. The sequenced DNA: TGTGCCAGCAGCTGGCAGGGCTTCTCCTACGAGCAGTACTTC. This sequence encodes CASSWQGFSYEQYF.